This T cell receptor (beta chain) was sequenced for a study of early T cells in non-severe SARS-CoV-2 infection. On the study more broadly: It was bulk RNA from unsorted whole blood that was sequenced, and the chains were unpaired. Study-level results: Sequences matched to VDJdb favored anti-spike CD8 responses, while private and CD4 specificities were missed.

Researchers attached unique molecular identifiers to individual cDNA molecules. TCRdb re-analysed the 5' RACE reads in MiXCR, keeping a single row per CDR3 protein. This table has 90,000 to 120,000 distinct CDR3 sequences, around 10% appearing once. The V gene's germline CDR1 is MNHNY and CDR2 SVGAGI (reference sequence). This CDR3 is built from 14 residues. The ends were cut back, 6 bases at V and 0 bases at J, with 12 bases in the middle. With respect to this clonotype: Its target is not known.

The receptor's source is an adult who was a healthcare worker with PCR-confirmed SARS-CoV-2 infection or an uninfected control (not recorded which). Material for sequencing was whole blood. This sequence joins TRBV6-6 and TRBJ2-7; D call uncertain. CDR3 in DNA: TGTGCCAGCAGCCACCACACGTACTCCTACGAGCAGTACTTC. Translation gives CASSHHTYSYEQYF.